This is a list of T cell receptor beta chains from one sample in a study of T cell repertoires in cytomegalovirus infection. TCRdb recomputed calls from the reads with MiXCR, one row per CDR3 protein. The profile shows roughly 120,000 distinct CDR3 sequences, 25% to 35% of them singletons. No antigen has been assigned to these receptors. The sequencing used CD8+ T cells from cultured PBMCs, collected from culture after CMV antigen stimulation. These receptors came from a human donor in good health (CMV status not recorded). Some clones in this sample may be carry-over from other donors' samples. Both conserved end residues are part of each CDR3. The D gene is left open where the match is weak. Size values are once, few and many counts, or a class for expanded clones, and some rows have none.

J | V | size | length | D | CDR3 | DNA
TRBJ2-7 | TRBV7-2 | many | 16 | NA | CASSFGGGGGNYEQYF | TGTGCCAGCAGCTTCGGGGGAGGCGGGGGCAACTACGAGCAGTACTTC
TRBJ2-7 | TRBV7-9 | NA | 16 | TRBD1 | CASRIGQGPGSYEQYF | TGTGCCAGCAGAATCGGACAGGGTCCGGGCTCCTACGAGCAGTACTTC
TRBJ1-6 | TRBV7-9 | few | 16 | TRBD1 | CASSEGQGSNNSPLHF | TGTGCCAGCAGCGAAGGACAGGGATCCAATAATTCACCCCTCCACTTT
TRBJ1-2 | TRBV7-9 | many | 13 | NA | CASSVAENYGYTF | TGTGCCAGCAGCGTAGCGGAGAACTATGGCTACACCTTC
TRBJ1-1 | TRBV4-1 | many | 16 | TRBD1 | CASSQGLQDRGSEAFF | TGCGCCAGCAGCCAAGGGTTGCAAGACAGGGGCTCTGAAGCTTTCTTT
TRBJ2-7 | TRBV27 | NA | 15 | TRBD1 | CASSTTPTGSYEQYF | TGTGCCAGCAGTACAACTCCGACAGGGTCCTACGAGCAGTACTTC
TRBJ1-1 | TRBV12-3/TRBV12-4 | many | 14 | TRBD1 | CASIRGTANTEAFF | TGTGCCAGCATACGTGGGACAGCGAACACTGAAGCTTTCTTT
TRBJ2-1 | TRBV7-9 | few | 12 | NA | CASIPPDDWEFF | TGTGCCAGCATTCCTCCAGACGATTGGGAGTTCTTC
TRBJ1-5 | TRBV7-8 | many | 16 | NA | CASSLMSGVGNQPQHF | TGTGCCAGCAGCTTAATGTCGGGGGTCGGCAATCAGCCCCAGCATTTT
TRBJ2-1 | TRBV5-1 | few | 16 | TRBD2 | CASSLVAGGTYNEQFF | TGCGCCAGCAGCTTGGTTGCGGGGGGGACCTACAATGAGCAGTTCTTC
TRBJ2-7 | TRBV5-6 | few | 12 | NA | CASSTASYEQYF | TGTGCCAGCAGCACCGCTAGCTACGAGCAGTACTTC
TRBJ2-3 | TRBV7-9 | NA | 16 | NA | CASSSPVGTGTDTQYF | TGTGCCAGCAGCTCTCCTGTTGGGACGGGCACAGATACGCAGTATTTT
TRBJ1-1 | TRBV27 | few | 14 | NA | CASSAGHRPTEAFF | TGTGCCAGCAGTGCAGGACATCGGCCCACTGAAGCTTTCTTT
TRBJ1-1 | TRBV20-1 | many | 15 | TRBD1 | CSARDLGQGDTEAFF | TGCAGTGCTAGAGATCTGGGACAGGGGGACACTGAAGCTTTCTTT
TRBJ1-6 | TRBV12-3/TRBV12-4 | NA | 14 | NA | CASGGGVDNSTLHF | TGTGCCAGCGGGGGCGGGGTTGATAATTCAACCCTCCACTTC
TRBJ1-1 | TRBV12-3/TRBV12-4 | NA | 15 | NA | CASSLVGVINTEAFF | TGTGCCAGCAGTTTAGTCGGGGTGATTAACACTGAAGCTTTCTTT
TRBJ1-5 | TRBV7-4 | few | 14 | NA | CASSSPGLNQPQHF | TGTGCCAGCAGCTCGCCCGGGCTAAATCAGCCCCAGCATTTT
TRBJ2-1 | TRBV12-3/TRBV12-4 | NA | 14 | TRBD2 | CASNGGSSYNEQFF | TGTGCCAGCAATGGCGGGAGCTCCTACAATGAGCAGTTCTTC
TRBJ2-7 | TRBV7-2 | many | 13 | NA | CASSPGFSYEQYF | TGTGCCAGCAGCCCCGGGTTCTCCTACGAGCAGTACTTC
TRBJ1-4 | TRBV10-2 | NA | 15 | TRBD1 | CASSGQGGPNEKLFF | TGCGCCAGCAGTGGACAGGGAGGGCCTAATGAAAAACTGTTTTTT
TRBJ2-1 | TRBV29-1 | NA | 14 | TRBD2 | CSLPAGGSYNEQFF | TGCAGCCTCCCAGCGGGGGGCTCCTACAATGAGCAGTTCTTC
TRBJ2-1 | TRBV12-3/TRBV12-4 | NA | 13 | NA | CAIGRTTRNEQFF | TGTGCGATTGGGCGGACTACAAGGAATGAGCAGTTCTTC